This T cell receptor (beta chain) originates from a study of monozygotic twins with inflammatory bowel disease. Points from the study as a whole: Whether twins were concordant or discordant made no difference to repertoire similarity, possibly from limited power. There were differing immunosuppressive treatments, which may have added variability to patient repertoires.

Worth noting for this clonotype: What it binds is not known.

Researchers isolated total RNA from whole blood without sorting T cells. Germline assignment: CDR1 MDHEN and CDR2 SYDVKM. The CDR3 loop spans 15 amino acids. Each sample's cDNA came from eight separate reactions. TCRdb reprocessed the 5' RACE reads and stores each CDR3 protein as one record, lacking DNA. Its table records 120,000 to 150,000 distinct CDR3 sequences. The chain links TRBV28 to TRBJ2-5; TCRdb returns TRBD1, unconfirmable since there is no DNA. Sequenced: blood. The origin of this receptor is a human donor with ulcerative colitis or Crohn's disease, or a healthy co-twin of an affected twin (not recorded which). The CDR3 is CASSFPDSNQETQYF.